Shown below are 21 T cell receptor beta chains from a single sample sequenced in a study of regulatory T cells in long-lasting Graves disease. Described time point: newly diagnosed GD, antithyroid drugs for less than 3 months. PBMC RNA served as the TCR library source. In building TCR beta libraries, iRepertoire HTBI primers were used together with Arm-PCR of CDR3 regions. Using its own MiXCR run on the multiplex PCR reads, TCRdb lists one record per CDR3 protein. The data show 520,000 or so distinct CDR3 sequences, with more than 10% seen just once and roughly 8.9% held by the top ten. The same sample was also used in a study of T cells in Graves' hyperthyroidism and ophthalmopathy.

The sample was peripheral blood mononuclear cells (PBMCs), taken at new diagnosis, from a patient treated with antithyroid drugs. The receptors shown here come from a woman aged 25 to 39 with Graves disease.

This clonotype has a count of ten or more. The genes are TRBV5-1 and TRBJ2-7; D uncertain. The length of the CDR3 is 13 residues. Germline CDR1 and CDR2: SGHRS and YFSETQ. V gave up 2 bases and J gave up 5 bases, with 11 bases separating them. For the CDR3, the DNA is TGCGCCAGCAGCTTTCCCGGATCCCACGAGCAGTACTTC. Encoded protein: CASSFPGSHEQYF.

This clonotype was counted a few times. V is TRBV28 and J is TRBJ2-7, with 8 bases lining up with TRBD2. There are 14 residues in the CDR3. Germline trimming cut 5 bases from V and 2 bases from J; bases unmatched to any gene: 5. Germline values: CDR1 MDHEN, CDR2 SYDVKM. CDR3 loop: CASSDSGATYEQYF. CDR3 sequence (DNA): TGTGCCAGCAGTGATAGCGGGGCTACCTACGAGCAGTACTTC.

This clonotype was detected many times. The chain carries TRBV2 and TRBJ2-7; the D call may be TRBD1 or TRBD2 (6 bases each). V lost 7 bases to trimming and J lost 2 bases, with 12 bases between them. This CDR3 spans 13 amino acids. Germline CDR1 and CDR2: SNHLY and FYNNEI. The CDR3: CASTGGTTYEQYF. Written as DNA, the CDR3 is TGTGCCAGCACGGGCGGGACAACCTACGAGCAGTACTTC.

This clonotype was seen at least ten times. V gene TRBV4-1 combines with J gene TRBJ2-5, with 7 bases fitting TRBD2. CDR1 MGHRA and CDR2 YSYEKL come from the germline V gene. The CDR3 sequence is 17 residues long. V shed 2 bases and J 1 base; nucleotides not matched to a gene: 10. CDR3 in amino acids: CASSQTPASGSQETQYF. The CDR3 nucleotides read TGCGCCAGCAGCCAAACCCCCGCTAGCGGATCCCAAGAGACCCAGTACTTC.

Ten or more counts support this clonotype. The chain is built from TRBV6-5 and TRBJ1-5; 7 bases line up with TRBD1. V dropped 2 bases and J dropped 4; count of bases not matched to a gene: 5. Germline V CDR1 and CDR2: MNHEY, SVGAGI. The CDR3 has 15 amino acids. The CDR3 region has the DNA TGTGCCAGCAGTTACCCGGGACAGCTAAATCAGCCCCAGCATTTT. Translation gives CASSYPGQLNQPQHF.

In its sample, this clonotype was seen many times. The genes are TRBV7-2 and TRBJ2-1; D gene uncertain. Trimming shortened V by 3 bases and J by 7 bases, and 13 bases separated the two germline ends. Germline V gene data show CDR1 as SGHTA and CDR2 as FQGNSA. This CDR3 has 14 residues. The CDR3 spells CASSFWPPQNEQFF. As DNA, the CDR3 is TGTGCCAGCAGCTTCTGGCCTCCGCAGAATGAGCAGTTCTTC.

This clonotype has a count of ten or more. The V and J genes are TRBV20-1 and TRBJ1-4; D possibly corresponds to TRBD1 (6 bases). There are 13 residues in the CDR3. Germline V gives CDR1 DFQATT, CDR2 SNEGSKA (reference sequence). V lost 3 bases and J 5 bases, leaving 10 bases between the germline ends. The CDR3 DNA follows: TGCAGTGCTAGGGACAGAAAAAATGAAAAACTGTTTTTT. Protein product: CSARDRKNEKLFF.

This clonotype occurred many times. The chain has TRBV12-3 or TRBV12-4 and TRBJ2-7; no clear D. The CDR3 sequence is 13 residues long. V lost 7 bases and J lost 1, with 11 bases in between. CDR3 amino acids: CASTYDGSYEQYF. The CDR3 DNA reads TGTGCCAGCACCTACGACGGGTCCTACGAGCAGTACTTC.

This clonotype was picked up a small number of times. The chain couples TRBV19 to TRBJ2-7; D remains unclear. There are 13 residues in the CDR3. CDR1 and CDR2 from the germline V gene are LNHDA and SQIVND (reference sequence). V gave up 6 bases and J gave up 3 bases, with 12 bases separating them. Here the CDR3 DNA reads TGTGCCAGTAGCTCTCGAGGAGACTACGAGCAGTACTTC. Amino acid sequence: CASSSRGDYEQYF.

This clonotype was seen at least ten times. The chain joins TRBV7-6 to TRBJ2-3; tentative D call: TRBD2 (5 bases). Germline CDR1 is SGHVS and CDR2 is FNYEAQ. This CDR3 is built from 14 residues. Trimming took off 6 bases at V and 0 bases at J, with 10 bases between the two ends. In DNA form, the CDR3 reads TGTGCCAGCAGTCAGGACTGGAGCACAGATACGCAGTATTTT. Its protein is CASSQDWSTDTQYF.

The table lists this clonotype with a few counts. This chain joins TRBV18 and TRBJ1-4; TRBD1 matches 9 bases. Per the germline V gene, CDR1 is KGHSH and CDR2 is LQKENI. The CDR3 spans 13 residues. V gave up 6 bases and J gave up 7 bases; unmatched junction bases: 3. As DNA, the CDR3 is TGTGCCAGCTCTGGGGACAGGGCTGAAAAACTGTTTTTT. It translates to CASSGDRAEKLFF.

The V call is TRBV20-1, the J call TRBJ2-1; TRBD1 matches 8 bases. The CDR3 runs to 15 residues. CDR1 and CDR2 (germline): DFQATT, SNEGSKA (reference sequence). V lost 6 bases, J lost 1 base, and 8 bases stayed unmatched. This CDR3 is CSAPDRGKSYNEQFF. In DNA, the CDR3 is TGCAGTGCCCCAGACAGGGGTAAGTCCTACAATGAGCAGTTCTTC.

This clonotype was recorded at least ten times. The CDR3: CASSVLLGTEAFF. CDR3 in DNA: TGTGCCAGCAGTGTATTGCTTGGCACTGAAGCTTTCTTT. The rearrangement uses TRBV6-1 and TRBJ1-1; D is undetermined. The ends were cut back, 4 bases at V and 4 bases at J, with 10 bases in the middle. The CDR3 extends over 13 amino acids. The germline gives CDR1 MNHNS, CDR2 SASEGT.

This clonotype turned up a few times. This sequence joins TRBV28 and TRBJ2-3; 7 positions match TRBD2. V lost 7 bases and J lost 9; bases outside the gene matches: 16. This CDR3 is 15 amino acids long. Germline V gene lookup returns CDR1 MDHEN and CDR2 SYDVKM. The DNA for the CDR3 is TGTGCCAGCACCCTAAGGGGCGGGAGTCAGTGGACGCAGTATTTT. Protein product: CASTLRGGSQWTQYF.

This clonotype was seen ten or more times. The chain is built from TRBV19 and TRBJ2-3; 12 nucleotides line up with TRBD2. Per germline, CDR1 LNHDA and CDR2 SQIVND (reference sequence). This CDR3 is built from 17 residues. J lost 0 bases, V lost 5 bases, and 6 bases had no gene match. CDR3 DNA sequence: TGTGCCAGTAGTCCCGGGACTAGCGGGTGGAGCACAGATACGCAGTATTTT. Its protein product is CASSPGTSGWSTDTQYF.

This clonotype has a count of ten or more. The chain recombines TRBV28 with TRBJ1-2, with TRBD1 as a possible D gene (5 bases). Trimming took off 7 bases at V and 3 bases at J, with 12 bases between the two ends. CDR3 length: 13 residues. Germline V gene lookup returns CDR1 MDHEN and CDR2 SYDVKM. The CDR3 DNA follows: TGTGCCAGCATGACAGTGGATCACTATGGCTACACCTTC. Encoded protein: CASMTVDHYGYTF.

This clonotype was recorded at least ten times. CDR3 nucleotide sequence: TGCAGCGTGGGGGGACAGCACACCGGGGAGCTGTTTTTT. This gives the protein CSVGGQHTGELFF. The chain couples TRBV29-1 to TRBJ2-2, with D maybe TRBD1 (7 bases). The CDR3 totals 13 residues. CDR1 is SQVTM and CDR2 is ANQGSEA in the germline V gene. The V gene lost 6 bases and the J gene lost 3 bases, with 11 bases spanning the gap.

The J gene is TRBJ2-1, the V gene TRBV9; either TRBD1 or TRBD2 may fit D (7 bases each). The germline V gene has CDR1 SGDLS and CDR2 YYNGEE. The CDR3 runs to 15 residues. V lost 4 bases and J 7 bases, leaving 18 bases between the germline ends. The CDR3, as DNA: TGTGCCAGCAGCCCCCAGGGGGGGACAACGAATGAGCAGTTCTTC. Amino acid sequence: CASSPQGGTTNEQFF.

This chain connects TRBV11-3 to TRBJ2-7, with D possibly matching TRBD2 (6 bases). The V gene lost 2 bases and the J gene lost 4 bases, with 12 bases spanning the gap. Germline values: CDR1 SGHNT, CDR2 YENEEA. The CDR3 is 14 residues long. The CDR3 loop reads CASSLNPGAYEQYF. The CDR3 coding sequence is TGTGCCAGCAGCTTAAATCCGGGAGCGTACGAGCAGTACTTC.

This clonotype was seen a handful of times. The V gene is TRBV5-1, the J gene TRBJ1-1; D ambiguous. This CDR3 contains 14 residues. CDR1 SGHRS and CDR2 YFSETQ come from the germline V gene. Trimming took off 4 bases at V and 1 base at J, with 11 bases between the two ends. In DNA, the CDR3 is TGCGCCAGCAGCCCGGGGATCTCGAACACTGAAGCTTTCTTT. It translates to CASSPGISNTEAFF.

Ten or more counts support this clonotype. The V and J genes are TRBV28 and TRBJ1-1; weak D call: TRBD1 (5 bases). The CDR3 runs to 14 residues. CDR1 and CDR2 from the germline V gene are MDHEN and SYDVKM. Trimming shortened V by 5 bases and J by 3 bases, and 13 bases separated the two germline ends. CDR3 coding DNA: TGTGCCAGCAGTCTAGGGGACGGCTACACTGAAGCTTTCTTT. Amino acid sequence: CASSLGDGYTEAFF.